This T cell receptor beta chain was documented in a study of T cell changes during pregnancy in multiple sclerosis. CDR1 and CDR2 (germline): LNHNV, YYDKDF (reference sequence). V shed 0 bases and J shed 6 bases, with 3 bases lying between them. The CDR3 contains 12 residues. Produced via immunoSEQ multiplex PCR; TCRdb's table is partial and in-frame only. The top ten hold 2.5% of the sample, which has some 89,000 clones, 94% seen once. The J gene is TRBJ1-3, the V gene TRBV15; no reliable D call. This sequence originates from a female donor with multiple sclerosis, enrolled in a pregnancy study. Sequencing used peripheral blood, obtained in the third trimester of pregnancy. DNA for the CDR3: TGTGCCACCAGCAGAGACGTAAACACCATATATTTT. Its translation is CATSRDVNTIYF.